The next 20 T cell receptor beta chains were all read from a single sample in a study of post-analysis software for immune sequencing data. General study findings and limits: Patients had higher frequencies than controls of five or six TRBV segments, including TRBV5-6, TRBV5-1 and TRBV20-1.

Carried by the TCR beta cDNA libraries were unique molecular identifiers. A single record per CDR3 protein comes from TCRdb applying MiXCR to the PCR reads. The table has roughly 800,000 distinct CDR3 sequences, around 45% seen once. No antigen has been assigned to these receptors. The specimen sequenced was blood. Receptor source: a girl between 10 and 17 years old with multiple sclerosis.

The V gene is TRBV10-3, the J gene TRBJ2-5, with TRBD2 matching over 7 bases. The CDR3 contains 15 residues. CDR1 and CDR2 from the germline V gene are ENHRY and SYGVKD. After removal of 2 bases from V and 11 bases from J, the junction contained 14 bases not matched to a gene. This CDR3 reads CAISEGAGTYNEQYF. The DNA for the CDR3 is TGTGCCATCAGTGAGGGAGCGGGAACCTACAATGAGCAGTACTTC.

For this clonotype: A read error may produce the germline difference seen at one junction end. The chain's CDR3 is CASNLTGGADTQYF. CDR3 nucleotides: TGTGCCAGCAACTTAACAGGCGGGGCAGATACGCAGTATTTT. The chain recombines TRBV7-3 with TRBJ2-3; TRBD2 is a possible D gene (6 bases). CDR1 is SGHTA, CDR2 FQGTGA, per germline. The CDR3 runs 14 residues.

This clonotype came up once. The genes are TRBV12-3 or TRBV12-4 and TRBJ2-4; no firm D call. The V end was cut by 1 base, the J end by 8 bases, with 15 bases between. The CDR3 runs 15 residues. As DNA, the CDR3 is TGTGCCAGCAGTTTAGAAGGACCAAGAAGATACATTCAGTACTTC. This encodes CASSLEGPRRYIQYF.

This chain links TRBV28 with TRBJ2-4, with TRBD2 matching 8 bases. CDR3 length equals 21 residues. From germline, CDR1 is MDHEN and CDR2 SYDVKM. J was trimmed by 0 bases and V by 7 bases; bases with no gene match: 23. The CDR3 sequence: CASNFGRGGAGLGLAKNIQYF. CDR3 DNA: TGTGCCAGCAATTTCGGACGGGGGGGCGCCGGGCTTGGGCTAGCCAAAAACATTCAGTACTTC.

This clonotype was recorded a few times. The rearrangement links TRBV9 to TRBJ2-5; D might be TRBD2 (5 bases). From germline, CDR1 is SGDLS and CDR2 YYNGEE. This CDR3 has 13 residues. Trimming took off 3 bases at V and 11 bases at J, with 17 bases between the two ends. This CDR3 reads CASSATSYDEQYF. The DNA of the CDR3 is TGTGCCAGCAGCGCAACTAGTTATGATGAGCAGTACTTC.

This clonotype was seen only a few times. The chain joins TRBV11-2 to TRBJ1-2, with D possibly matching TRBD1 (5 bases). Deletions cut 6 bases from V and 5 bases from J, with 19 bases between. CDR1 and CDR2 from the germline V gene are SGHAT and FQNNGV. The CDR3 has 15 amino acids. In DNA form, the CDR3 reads TGTGCCAGCAGATCGGGCCTTTGGGGCCCTTATGGCTACACCTTC. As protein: CASRSGLWGPYGYTF.

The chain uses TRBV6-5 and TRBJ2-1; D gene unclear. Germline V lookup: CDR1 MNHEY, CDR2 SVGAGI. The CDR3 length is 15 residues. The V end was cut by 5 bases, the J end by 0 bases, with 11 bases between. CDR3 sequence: CASSHIYSSYNEQFF. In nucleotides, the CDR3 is TGTGCCAGCAGTCACATTTATAGCTCCTACAATGAGCAGTTCTTC.

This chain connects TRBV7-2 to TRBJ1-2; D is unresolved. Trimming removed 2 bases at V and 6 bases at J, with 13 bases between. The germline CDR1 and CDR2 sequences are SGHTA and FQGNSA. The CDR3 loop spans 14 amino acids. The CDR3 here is CASSLSMPGNGYTF. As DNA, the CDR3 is TGTGCCAGCAGCTTATCCATGCCCGGCAATGGCTACACCTTC.

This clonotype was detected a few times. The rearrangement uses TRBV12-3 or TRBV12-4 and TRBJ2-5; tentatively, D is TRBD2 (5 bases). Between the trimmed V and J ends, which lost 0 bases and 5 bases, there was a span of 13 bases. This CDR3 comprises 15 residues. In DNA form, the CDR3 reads TGTGCCAGCAGTTTAGCGGGTAGACTATCGGAGACCCAGTACTTC. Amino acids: CASSLAGRLSETQYF.

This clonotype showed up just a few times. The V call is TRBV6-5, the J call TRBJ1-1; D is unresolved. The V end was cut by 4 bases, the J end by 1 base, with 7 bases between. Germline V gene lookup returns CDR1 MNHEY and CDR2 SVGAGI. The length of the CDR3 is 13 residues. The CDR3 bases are TGTGCCAGCAGTTCTCTTGGGAACACTGAAGCTTTCTTT. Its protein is CASSSLGNTEAFF.

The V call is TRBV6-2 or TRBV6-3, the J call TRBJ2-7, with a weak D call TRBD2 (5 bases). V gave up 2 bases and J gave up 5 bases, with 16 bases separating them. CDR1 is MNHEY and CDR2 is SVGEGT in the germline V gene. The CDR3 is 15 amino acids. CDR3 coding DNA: TGTGCCAGCAGTTACGCGGAGGTTCGGTTCGACGAGCAGTACTTC. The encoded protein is CASSYAEVRFDEQYF.

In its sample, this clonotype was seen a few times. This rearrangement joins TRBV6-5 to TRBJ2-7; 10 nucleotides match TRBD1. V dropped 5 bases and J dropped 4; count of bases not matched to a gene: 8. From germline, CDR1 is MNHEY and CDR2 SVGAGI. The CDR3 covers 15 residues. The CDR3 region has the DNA TGTGCCAGCAGTCACCGGGACAGGGGACGTTACGAGCAGTACTTC. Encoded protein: CASSHRDRGRYEQYF.

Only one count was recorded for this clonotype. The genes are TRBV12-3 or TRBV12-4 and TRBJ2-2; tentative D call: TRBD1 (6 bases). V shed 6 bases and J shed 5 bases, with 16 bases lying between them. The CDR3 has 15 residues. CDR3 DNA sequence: TGTGCCAGCAGACCAACAGGGATGGAGACCGGGGAGCTGTTTTTT. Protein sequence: CASRPTGMETGELFF.

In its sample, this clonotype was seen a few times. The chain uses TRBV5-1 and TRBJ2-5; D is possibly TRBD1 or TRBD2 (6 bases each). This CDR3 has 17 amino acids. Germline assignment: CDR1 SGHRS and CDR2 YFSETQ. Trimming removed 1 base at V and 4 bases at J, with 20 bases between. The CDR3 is CASSLWVPRGQGETQYF. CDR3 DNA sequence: TGCGCCAGCAGCTTGTGGGTGCCCCGGGGGCAGGGAGAGACCCAGTACTTC.

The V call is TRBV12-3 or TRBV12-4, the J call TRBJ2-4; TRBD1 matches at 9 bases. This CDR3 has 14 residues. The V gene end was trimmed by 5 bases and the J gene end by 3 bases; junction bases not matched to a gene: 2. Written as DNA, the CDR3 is TGTGCCAGCAGTCAGACAGGGGGCAAAAACATTCAGTACTTC. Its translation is CASSQTGGKNIQYF.

CDR3 loop: CASSVLAGTHQETQYF. In DNA form, the CDR3 reads TGTGCCAGCAGTGTACTAGCGGGCACTCACCAAGAGACCCAGTACTTC. The chain has TRBV6-1 and TRBJ2-5; TRBD2 agrees at 9 bases. In germline, CDR1 is MNHNS, CDR2 SASEGT. The CDR3 has 16 amino acids. V was pared by 4 bases and J by 0 bases, with 6 bases of the junction left unmatched.

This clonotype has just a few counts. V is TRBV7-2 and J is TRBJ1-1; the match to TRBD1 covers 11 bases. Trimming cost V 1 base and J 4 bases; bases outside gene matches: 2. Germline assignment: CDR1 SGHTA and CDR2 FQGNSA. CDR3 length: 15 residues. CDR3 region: CASSLGGTGGTEAFF. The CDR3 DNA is TGTGCCAGCAGCTTAGGGGGGACAGGGGGCACTGAAGCTTTCTTT.

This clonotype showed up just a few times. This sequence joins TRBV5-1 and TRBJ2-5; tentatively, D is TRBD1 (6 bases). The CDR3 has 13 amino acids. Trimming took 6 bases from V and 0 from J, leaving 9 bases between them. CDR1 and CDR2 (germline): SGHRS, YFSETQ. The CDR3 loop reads CASTDSYQETQYF. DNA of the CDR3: TGCGCCAGCACGGACAGTTACCAAGAGACCCAGTACTTC.

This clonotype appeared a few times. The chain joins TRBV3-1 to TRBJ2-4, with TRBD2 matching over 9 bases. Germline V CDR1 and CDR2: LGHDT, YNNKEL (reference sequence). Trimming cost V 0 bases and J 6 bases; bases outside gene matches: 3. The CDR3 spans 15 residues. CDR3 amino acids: CASSQDFSGGNIQYF. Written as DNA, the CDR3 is TGTGCCAGCAGCCAAGATTTTAGCGGGGGAAACATTCAGTACTTC.

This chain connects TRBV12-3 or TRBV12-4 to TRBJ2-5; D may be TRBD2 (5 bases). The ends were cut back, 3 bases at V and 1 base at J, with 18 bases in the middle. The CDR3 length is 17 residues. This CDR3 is CASSFRRGLMAQETQYF. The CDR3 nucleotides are TGTGCCAGCAGTTTCCGCCGAGGACTCATGGCCCAAGAGACCCAGTACTTC.